This TCR beta chain stems from a study of cytomegalovirus exposure and HLA in healthy donors. CDR3 size: 15 residues. Looked up from germline, CDR1 is LGHNA and CDR2 is YNFKEQ. V shed 8 bases, J shed 3 bases, and the junction held 6 bases outside the gene matches. Sequencing used immunoSEQ multiplex PCR; TCRdb keeps in-frame clones, though not all of them. In the table there are approximately 97,000 clones, approximately 93% of which are singletons. The rearrangement joins TRBV4-2 to TRBJ2-3; 12 nucleotides agree with TRBD2. The specimen sequenced was PBMCs. The sequence was collected from a woman in her twenties or thirties in good health and CMV-seropositive. The CDR3 nucleotides are TGTGCCAGCGGGAGGACTAGCGGGATTACAGATACGCAGTATTTT. Its protein is CASGRTSGITDTQYF.